Shown below are 32 T cell receptor beta chains from a single sample sequenced in a study of blood T cell repertoires in COVID-19. Clones were sequenced by immunoSEQ multiplex PCR, and TCRdb holds only the in-frame ones, with some missing. The table has about 120,000 clones, about 80% seen once. The sample comprised peripheral blood. Receptors were obtained from a man between 65 and 80 years old with active or convalescent COVID-19.

The chain is built from TRBV28 and TRBJ1-2, with 9 bases matching TRBD1. This CDR3 comprises 14 residues. CDR1 and CDR2 from the germline V gene are MDHEN and SYDVKM. J lost 3 bases, V lost 2 bases, and 1 base had no gene match. The CDR3 DNA reads as TGTGCCAGCAGTTTAACAGGGGGCGACTATGGCTACACCTTC. It encodes CASSLTGGDYGYTF.

The chain couples TRBV6-1 to TRBJ1-2; TRBD1 might be the D (5 bases). Trimming stripped 0 bases from V and 3 bases from J, with 5 bases between. The CDR3 is made up of 13 amino acids. Per the germline V gene, CDR1 is MNHNS and CDR2 is SASEGT. This chain's CDR3 is CASSEAGDYGYTF. The CDR3 DNA reads TGTGCCAGCAGTGAAGCAGGGGACTATGGCTACACCTTC.

The J gene is TRBJ2-2, the V gene TRBV5-1, with D uncertain. V shed 0 bases and J shed 2 bases, with 20 bases lying between them. The germline V gene has CDR1 SGHRS and CDR2 YFSETQ. The CDR3 is made up of 19 amino acids. The CDR3 sequence: CASSLAPLGFQTNTGELFF. CDR3 in DNA: TGCGCCAGCAGCTTGGCACCTTTAGGTTTCCAGACTAACACCGGGGAGCTGTTTTTT.

This chain links TRBV6-2 or TRBV6-3 with TRBJ1-2; 12 bases align to TRBD1. The CDR3 sequence is 15 residues long. The germline V gene encodes CDR1 MNHEY and CDR2 SVGEGT. The V and J ends lost 3 bases and 8 bases, in that order; junction bases with no gene match: 7. The CDR3 coding sequence is TGTGCCAGCAGTTATCTGGCCGGGACAGGGGGCGGCTACACCTTC. Translation gives CASSYLAGTGGGYTF.

This rearrangement joins TRBV14 to TRBJ1-4; 7 bases line up with TRBD1. V lost 1 base to trimming and J lost 4 bases; unmatched junction nucleotides: 6. This CDR3 contains 16 residues. In germline, CDR1 is SGHDN, CDR2 FVKESK. This CDR3 reads CASSQGDRAFNEKLFF. The CDR3, as DNA: TGTGCCAGCAGCCAAGGCGACAGGGCCTTTAATGAAAAACTGTTTTTT.

V usage is TRBV3-1 (or the pseudogene TRBV3-2) and J usage is TRBJ1-2; tentatively, D is TRBD1 (6 bases). The germline CDR1 and CDR2 sequences are LGHDT and YNNKEL (reference sequence). V was clipped by 1 base and J by 5 bases, with 8 bases between them. The CDR3 has 13 amino acids. The CDR3 is CASSQAQGYGYTF. The CDR3 DNA reads TGTGCCAGCAGCCAAGCACAGGGATATGGCTACACCTTC.

V usage is TRBV23-1 and J usage is TRBJ1-1; no definite D call. TRBV23-1 belongs to the ORF category, with a function that is uncertain. The CDR3 has 16 amino acids. Trimming pared 3 bases from V and 0 bases from J, leaving 14 bases between. CDR3 bases: TGCGCCAGCAGTCAGGGAGGGAAGGACTTGAACACTGAAGCTTTCTTT. Protein: CASSQGGKDLNTEAFF.

This sequence joins TRBV12-3 or TRBV12-4 and TRBJ2-7, with D perhaps TRBD1 (5 bases). The V gene lost 6 bases and the J gene lost 3 bases, with 12 bases spanning the gap. The CDR3 sequence is 13 residues long. Here the CDR3 reads CASSTDRNYEQYF. Written as DNA, the CDR3 is TGTGCCAGCAGCACTGACAGAAACTACGAGCAGTACTTC.

The J gene is TRBJ2-1, the V gene TRBV28, with 11 bases aligning to TRBD2. This CDR3 region has 16 residues. V gave up 6 bases and J gave up 4 bases; unmatched junction bases: 8. CDR1 and CDR2 (germline): MDHEN, SYDVKM. CDR3 in DNA: TGTGCCAGCAGCCTTAGCGGGAGGGCCAGTTACAATGAGCAGTTCTTC. The encoded protein is CASSLSGRASYNEQFF.

The chain links TRBV3-1 (or the pseudogene TRBV3-2) to TRBJ1-5; D may be TRBD1 (6 bases). This CDR3 spans 13 amino acids. V was trimmed by 11 bases and J by 5 bases, leaving 16 bases between them. Germline V gene data show CDR1 as LGHDT and CDR2 as YNNKEL (reference sequence). CDR3 DNA: TGTGCCCCTAGGGGGGGGCCGTATCAGCCCCAGCATTTT. Translated, it gives CAPRGGPYQPQHF.

Many counts were recorded for this clone. The chain uses TRBV5-1 and TRBJ2-3; D possibly corresponds to TRBD2 (6 bases). V shed 5 bases and J shed 0 bases, with 13 bases lying between them. There are 15 residues in the CDR3. Looked up from germline, CDR1 is SGHRS and CDR2 is YFSETQ. CDR3 coding DNA: TGCGCCAGCAGTTCACTAGCTCCCAGCACAGATACGCAGTATTTT. Translated: CASSSLAPSTDTQYF.

This chain joins TRBV6-5 and TRBJ1-2; a weak D match, TRBD1 (5 bases). The germline V gene has CDR1 MNHEY and CDR2 SVGAGI. V lost 0 bases and J 8 bases, leaving 13 bases between the germline ends. CDR3 length: 14 amino acids. The CDR3 bases are TGTGCCAGCAGTTACTCGATAGGGGATCTGGGCTACACCTTC. As protein: CASSYSIGDLGYTF.

The gene calls are TRBV5-8 and TRBJ1-1; 11 bases align to TRBD1. Germline V gene lookup returns CDR1 SGHTS and CDR2 YDEGEE. V shed 2 bases and J 1 base; nucleotides not matched to a gene: 10. CDR3 size: 18 residues. The CDR3 DNA sequence: TGTGCCAGCAGCTTCCGCAGGACAGGGGGCACAACGAACACTGAAGCTTTCTTT. This codes for CASSFRRTGGTTNTEAFF.

The V and J genes are TRBV30 and TRBJ2-7, with TRBD2 identical over 10 bases. The CDR3 consists of 14 residues. CDR1 GTSNPN and CDR2 SVGIG come from the germline V gene (reference sequence). The ends lost 3 bases at V and 7 bases at J; junction bases unmatched: 9. DNA for the CDR3: TGTGCCTGGAGAGTCCTAGCGGGGGTGGGTGAGCAGTACTTC. Translating gives CAWRVLAGVGEQYF.

The V and J genes are TRBV6-5 and TRBJ1-1; D is perhaps TRBD1 (5 bases). Trimming took 8 bases from V and 3 from J, leaving 7 bases between them. Germline V gene data show CDR1 as MNHEY and CDR2 as SVGAGI. The CDR3 spans 11 residues. CDR3 nucleotides: TGTGCCAGCTCCAGGGACACTGAAGCTTTCTTT. Protein: CASSRDTEAFF.

The chain recombines TRBV28 with TRBJ1-5; TRBD1 agrees at 8 bases. The CDR3 sequence is 16 residues long. V trimming: 3 bases; J trimming: 5 bases; junction bases outside the gene matches: 9. Germline CDR1 is MDHEN and CDR2 is SYDVKM. CDR3 region: CASSFGGQGAYQPQHF. The CDR3, as DNA: TGTGCCAGCAGTTTCGGGGGGCAGGGGGCGTATCAGCCCCAGCATTTT.

V is TRBV10-3 and J is TRBJ2-3, with 9 bases identical to TRBD1. Germline V gene data show CDR1 as ENHRY and CDR2 as SYGVKD. V gave up 11 bases and J gave up 2 bases; unmatched junction bases: 5. The CDR3 has 13 residues. CDR3: CAAGQGYTDTQYF. In DNA form, the CDR3 reads TGTGCCGCCGGACAGGGGTACACAGATACGCAGTATTTT.

J is TRBJ1-2 and V is TRBV18; 7 bases align to TRBD1. Germline assignment: CDR1 KGHSH and CDR2 LQKENI. The V gene end was trimmed by 4 bases and the J gene end by 1 base; junction bases not matched to a gene: 9. This CDR3 is built from 16 residues. CDR3 DNA sequence: TGTGCCAGCTCACTATCAACAGGGGATATTAACTATGGCTACACCTTC. Translated, it gives CASSLSTGDINYGYTF.

This clone appeared a few times. The chain recombines TRBV5-5 with TRBJ2-1; D perhaps matches TRBD2 (5 bases). The length of the CDR3 is 12 residues. The germline CDR1 and CDR2 sequences are SGHKS and YYEKEE (reference sequence). Between the trimmed V and J ends, which lost 0 bases and 13 bases, there was a span of 11 bases. The CDR3 sequence: CASSLALAGQFF. DNA of the CDR3: TGTGCCAGCAGCTTGGCCCTAGCAGGCCAGTTCTTC.

CDR3 bases: TGTGCCAGCACCCTCTCTAGCGGGACCTACAATGAGCAGTTCTTC. Amino acid sequence: CASTLSSGTYNEQFF. This chain connects TRBV7-9 to TRBJ2-1; 9 nucleotides align to TRBD2. The CDR3 has 15 amino acids. Germline assignment: CDR1 SEHNR and CDR2 FQNEAQ (reference sequence). V lost 7 bases, J lost 2 bases, and 6 bases stayed unmatched.

The V call is TRBV27, the J call TRBJ2-7; 7 bases map to TRBD2. The CDR3 has 15 amino acids. Trimming took 1 base from V and 2 from J; bases not matched to a gene: 5. Per the germline V gene, CDR1 is MNHEY and CDR2 is SMNVEV (reference sequence). DNA of the CDR3: TGTGCCAGCAGTTTATTGGGCGGGGGAGCCTACGAGCAGTACTTC. Translated: CASSLLGGGAYEQYF.

The CDR3 region is CASSELAREQYF. CDR3 bases: TGTGCCAGCAGTGAACTAGCGAGAGAGCAGTACTTC. The chain links TRBV2 to TRBJ2-7; weak D call: TRBD2 (6 bases). V was clipped by 2 bases and J by 7 bases, with 9 bases between them. This CDR3 has 12 amino acids. Germline V gives CDR1 SNHLY, CDR2 FYNNEI.

The V and J genes are TRBV14 and TRBJ2-5, with 10 bases identical to TRBD2. V was clipped by 6 bases and J by 4 bases; unmatched bases: 5. The germline V gene has CDR1 SGHDN and CDR2 FVKESK. This CDR3 comprises 14 residues. CDR3 sequence: CASSPWTSGETQYF. For the CDR3, the DNA is TGTGCCAGCAGTCCGTGGACTAGCGGAGAGACCCAGTACTTC.

J is TRBJ2-5 and V is TRBV3-1 (or the pseudogene TRBV3-2); D unresolved. The CDR3 loop spans 12 amino acids. The V end was cut by 4 bases, the J end by 7 bases, with 10 bases between. Germline CDR1 and CDR2: LGHDT and YNNKEL (reference sequence). The CDR3 is CASSLRGRTQYF. CDR3 DNA sequence: TGTGCCAGCAGCCTCAGAGGTCGGACCCAGTACTTC.

The chain is built from TRBV7-3 and TRBJ2-2, with D possibly being TRBD2 (7 bases). CDR1 and CDR2 (germline): SGHTA, FQGTGA. V was clipped by 5 bases and J by 4 bases, with 17 bases between them. This CDR3 has 16 amino acids. The CDR3 bases are TGTGCCAGCAGCCCACGTGGGGGGGCCCTCACCGGGGAGCTGTTTTTT. Protein: CASSPRGGALTGELFF.

The chain couples TRBV5-1 to TRBJ1-2, with D perhaps TRBD1 (5 bases). This CDR3 comprises 13 residues. CDR1 SGHRS and CDR2 YFSETQ come from the germline V gene. V lost 4 bases and J lost 1, with 8 bases in between. The CDR3 loop reads CASSTGDNYGYTF. The DNA of the CDR3 is TGCGCCAGCAGCACGGGGGATAACTATGGCTACACCTTC.

This clone occurred a few times. This chain links TRBV5-6 with TRBJ2-1; possibly TRBD2 for D (6 bases). Trimming shortened V by 0 bases and J by 3 bases, and 16 bases separated the two germline ends. This CDR3 spans 17 amino acids. Germline V gene lookup returns CDR1 SGHDT and CDR2 YYEEEE. In DNA form, the CDR3 reads TGTGCCAGCAGCTTGGGGTTGGGTGGAGGGTTCTACAATGAGCAGTTCTTC. It is translated as CASSLGLGGGFYNEQFF.

This clone is a singleton in its sample. The chain couples TRBV5-5 to TRBJ2-2; 7 bases are a match to TRBD1. V was clipped by 3 bases and J by 5 bases; unmatched bases: 4. The CDR3 extends over 14 amino acids. Per the germline V gene, CDR1 is SGHKS and CDR2 is YYEKEE (reference sequence). This chain's CDR3 is CASSWEQGTGELFF. In DNA, the CDR3 is TGTGCCAGCAGCTGGGAACAGGGGACCGGGGAGCTGTTTTTT.

This chain links TRBV9 with TRBJ2-7, with 9 positions matching TRBD1. This CDR3 is built from 14 residues. After removal of 3 bases from V and 6 bases from J, the junction contained 7 bases not matched to a gene. CDR1 is SGDLS and CDR2 is YYNGEE in the germline V gene. The CDR3: CASSEDRGLSEQYF. CDR3 nucleotides: TGTGCCAGCAGCGAGGACAGGGGACTCTCCGAGCAGTACTTC.

V is TRBV20-1 and J is TRBJ1-2; TRBD1 agrees at 9 bases. Germline CDR1 and CDR2: DFQATT and SNEGSKA (reference sequence). Germline trimming cut 6 bases from V and 8 bases from J; bases unmatched to any gene: 4. CDR3 size: 11 residues. CDR3 DNA: TGCAGTGCCCGGGACAGGGCCGGCTACACCTTC. Encoded protein: CSARDRAGYTF.

The chain recombines TRBV19 with TRBJ2-7; 10 nucleotides align to TRBD1. Germline CDR1 is LNHDA and CDR2 is SQIVND (reference sequence). V shed 5 bases, J shed 4 bases, and the junction held 8 bases outside the gene matches. CDR3 size: 15 residues. As DNA, the CDR3 is TGTGCCAGTAGTGTCCGGGACAGGGGATTTTACGAGCAGTACTTC. Its protein is CASSVRDRGFYEQYF.

The rearrangement uses TRBV7-2 and TRBJ1-2; D is uncertain. CDR1 and CDR2 (germline): SGHTA, FQGNSA. This CDR3 spans 15 amino acids. Trimming shortened V by 1 base and J by 6 bases, and 15 bases separated the two germline ends. In DNA form, the CDR3 reads TGTGCCAGCAGCTTAGTACGGGTCAACATTCATGGCTACACCTTC. This codes for CASSLVRVNIHGYTF.